A single sample gave rise to the 30 T cell receptor beta chains below, sequenced in a study of cytomegalovirus exposure and HLA in healthy donors. The PCR employed 60 Vbeta primers together with 13 Jbeta primers. The repertoire was sequenced with immunoSEQ multiplex PCR; TCRdb's copy has only in-frame clones and lacks some. The table includes some 120,000 clones, around 84% detected once. Sequences were obtained from PBMCs. All receptors come from a man between 25 and 39 years old in good health and CMV-seropositive.

V and J are TRBV12-5 and TRBJ2-1, with TRBD2 matching 10 bases. The CDR3 contains 23 residues. Germline lookup yields CDR1 LGHNT and CDR2 FRNRAP. The CDR3 protein is CSSHGRLAGAGALPKSSYNEQFF. The CDR3 DNA reads TGTTCTTCTCACGGAAGGCTAGCGGGGGCCGGGGCTCTACCAAAGAGCTCCTACAATGAGCAGTTCTTC.

J is TRBJ2-7 and V is TRBV20-1, with 7 bases that match TRBD1. The V gene end was trimmed by 3 bases and the J gene end by 6 bases; junction bases not matched to a gene: 2. This CDR3 region has 11 residues. Looked up from germline, CDR1 is DFQATT and CDR2 is SNEGSKA (reference sequence). The CDR3 DNA follows: TGCAGTGCTAGGACAGGGACCGAGCAGTACGTC. Encoded protein: CSARTGTEQYV.

The V gene is TRBV29-1, the J gene TRBJ1-1; 8 positions match TRBD1. Germline lookup yields CDR1 SQVTM and CDR2 ANQGSEA. CDR3 length: 15 residues. With 4 bases clipped from V and 3 bases from J, the junction kept 10 bases outside the gene matches. CDR3 loop: CSVGVRGLTDTEAFF. The CDR3 DNA follows: TGCAGCGTTGGGGTCAGGGGGCTAACGGACACTGAAGCTTTCTTT.

This clone was detected only once. The chain carries TRBV5-1 and TRBJ2-3; TRBD2 matches at 7 bases. J was trimmed by 2 bases and V by 4 bases; bases with no gene match: 16. Germline CDR1 is SGHRS and CDR2 is YFSETQ. CDR3 size: 18 residues. CDR3 amino acids: CASSGPSGRETITDTQYF. As DNA, the CDR3 is TGCGCCAGCAGCGGCCCTAGCGGACGCGAAACTATCACAGATACGCAGTATTTT.

The genes are TRBV11-2 and TRBJ2-5; 9 bases are shared with TRBD2. Germline assignment: CDR1 SGHAT and CDR2 FQNNGV. The length of the CDR3 is 16 residues. The J segment lost 3 bases and the V segment lost 5 bases, leaving 10 bases of the junction unmatched. Here the CDR3 reads CASSLLAGWGKETQYF. In DNA, the CDR3 is TGTGCCAGCAGCCTGCTAGCGGGGTGGGGGAAAGAGACCCAGTACTTC.

The rearrangement links TRBV15 to TRBJ1-6; D is possibly TRBD1 (6 bases). The CDR3 runs to 15 residues. Trimming took off 0 bases at V and 7 bases at J, with 10 bases between the two ends. Germline assignment: CDR1 LNHNV and CDR2 YYDKDF (reference sequence). The CDR3 here is CATSREQGRNSPLHF. CDR3 nucleotide sequence: TGTGCCACCAGCAGAGAACAGGGAAGAAATTCACCCCTCCACTTT.

The V call is TRBV30, the J call TRBJ1-1; a weak D match, TRBD1 (5 bases). Deletions cut 7 bases from V and 2 bases from J, with 14 bases between. Germline lookup yields CDR1 GTSNPN and CDR2 SVGIG (reference sequence). This CDR3 is built from 13 residues. Here the CDR3 reads CASRTGYNTEAFF. The CDR3 nucleotides are TGTGCCTCTAGAACAGGATATAACACTGAAGCTTTCTTT.

The chain combines TRBV13 with TRBJ2-5, with TRBD1 as a possible D gene (6 bases). The J call is uncertain, as TRBJ2-7 better fits the DNA end. Germline loops: CDR1 PRHDT, CDR2 FYEKMQ (reference sequence). The CDR3 totals 16 residues. The CDR3 bases are TGTGCCAGCAGCTCAGCGTCAGGGGACCCCTCCTACGAGCAGTACTTC. Translation: CASSSASGDPSYEQYF.

This clone is a singleton in its sample. This chain links TRBV27 with TRBJ2-1, with 9 bases matching TRBD2. The germline gives CDR1 MNHEY, CDR2 SMNVEV (reference sequence). Trimming removed 8 bases from V and 9 bases from J; junction bases left unmatched: 14. The CDR3 contains 15 residues. CDR3 in amino acids: CASGLSAGGRGEQFF. Here the CDR3 DNA reads TGTGCCAGCGGTCTCTCGGCGGGGGGGCGTGGTGAGCAGTTCTTC.

Here the CDR3 DNA reads TGCAGCGTTGATCGCAGGGGGCGCGTCAATGAGCAGTTCTTC. Its protein product is CSVDRRGRVNEQFF. The chain recombines TRBV29-1 with TRBJ2-1; 8 positions match TRBD1. The ends lost 3 bases at V and 6 bases at J; junction bases unmatched: 7. This CDR3 is 14 amino acids long. Germline loops: CDR1 SQVTM, CDR2 ANQGSEA.

The chain joins TRBV5-1 to TRBJ2-7, with 8 bases that match TRBD1. The CDR3 spans 14 residues. Germline loops: CDR1 SGHRS, CDR2 YFSETQ. J was trimmed by 3 bases and V by 5 bases; bases with no gene match: 7. In DNA form, the CDR3 reads TGCGCCAGCAGACTGGGACAGGAATTCTACGAGCAGTACTTC. The encoded protein is CASRLGQEFYEQYF.

The chain uses TRBV6-1 and TRBJ1-1; 10 bases are shared with TRBD1. With V trimmed by 2 bases and J by 0 bases, 9 bases remained unmatched. CDR1 and CDR2 (germline): MNHNS, SASEGT. This CDR3 region has 18 residues. The CDR3 loop reads CASSERRTGGGLNTEAFF. In DNA, the CDR3 is TGTGCCAGCAGTGAAAGAAGGACAGGGGGGGGCTTGAACACTGAAGCTTTCTTT.

The chain carries TRBV30 and TRBJ1-6, with 7 bases identical to TRBD1. The CDR3 has 17 residues. The trim removed 0 bases at V and 9 bases at J, leaving 14 bases unmatched. Germline lookup yields CDR1 GTSNPN and CDR2 SVGIG (reference sequence). The CDR3 sequence is CAWSVPVGGGGGSPLHF. The CDR3 coding sequence is TGTGCCTGGAGTGTACCGGTTGGAGGGGGCGGAGGTTCACCCCTCCACTTT.

This chain joins TRBV7-9 and TRBJ2-1; maybe TRBD2 (5 bases). This CDR3 is 12 amino acids long. Germline CDR1 and CDR2: SEHNR and FQNEAQ (reference sequence). As DNA, the CDR3 is TGTGGGACTGGTGGGCGGTCCAATGAGCAGTTCTTC. Translating it yields CGTGGRSNEQFF.

The chain couples TRBV6-5 to TRBJ1-5; D ambiguous. V lost 0 bases and J 7 bases, leaving 13 bases between the germline ends. Germline CDR1 MNHEY, CDR2 SVGAGI. This CDR3 is 15 amino acids long. CDR3 region: CASSYSFTGDQPQHF. CDR3 nucleotides: TGTGCCAGCAGTTACTCGTTTACGGGAGACCAGCCCCAGCATTTT.

The chain employs TRBV28 and TRBJ2-2; 8 bases line up with TRBD1. The CDR3 is made up of 15 amino acids. Germline CDR1 MDHEN, CDR2 SYDVKM. Trimming at V came to 6 bases and at J to 4 bases, leaving 7 bases not matched to a gene. CDR3 nucleotides: TGTGCCAGCAGCCCACGGACAGGGTTCACCGGGGAGCTGTTTTTT. Its translation: CASSPRTGFTGELFF. Full variable domain (missing parts from reference TRBV28 and TRBJ2-2): DVKVTQSSRYLVKRTGEKVFLECVQDMDHENMFWYRQDPGLGLRLIYFSYDVKMKEKGDIPEGYSVSREKKERFSLILESASTNQTSMYLCASSPRTGFTGELFFGEGSRLTVL.

The gene calls are TRBV5-1 and TRBJ1-1, with D possibly being TRBD1 (5 bases). V was pared by 4 bases and J by 1 base, with 11 bases between. There are 14 residues in the CDR3. CDR1 is SGHRS and CDR2 is YFSETQ in the germline V gene. CDR3 sequence reads: CASSRRGGNTEAFF. The DNA of the CDR3 is TGCGCCAGCAGCAGACGGGGGGGGAACACTGAAGCTTTCTTT.

The chain uses TRBV19 and TRBJ1-2; D possibly corresponds to TRBD1 (5 bases). Germline CDR1 is LNHDA and CDR2 is SQIVND (reference sequence). This CDR3 is 14 amino acids long. With 7 bases removed from V and 6 bases from J, the gap between germline ends came to 18 bases. Here the CDR3 reads CASKEVSRDNGYTF. The CDR3 nucleotides read TGTGCCAGTAAGGAAGTCAGCAGGGATAATGGCTACACCTTC.

This sequence joins TRBV6-1 and TRBJ1-5, with TRBD1 matching 8 bases. Unmatched junction bases numbered 6, after V lost 9 bases and J lost 2 bases. The CDR3 has 14 residues. Per germline, CDR1 MNHNS and CDR2 SASEGT. In DNA form, the CDR3 reads TGTGCCAGTGACAGGGGCGACGGCAATCAGCCCCAGCATTTT. It specifies CASDRGDGNQPQHF.

The rearrangement joins TRBV11-2 to TRBJ2-3; 11 bases match TRBD2. The CDR3 is 16 residues long. CDR1 is SGHAT, CDR2 FQNNGV, per germline. V shed 1 base and J 5 bases; nucleotides not matched to a gene: 5. CDR3 nucleotide sequence: TGTGCCAGCAGCTTAGTAACTAGCGGGAGTGGAGATACGCAGTATTTT. Encoded protein: CASSLVTSGSGDTQYF.

For this clone: The junction differs from germline at one of its ends, possibly a read error. The chain uses TRBV7-9 and TRBJ2-2, with D tentatively TRBD1 (5 bases). Looked up from germline, CDR1 is SEHNR and CDR2 is FQNEAQ (reference sequence). The CDR3 covers 15 residues. CDR3 region: CSSSLKGAYTGELFF. DNA for the CDR3: TGTTCCAGCAGCTTAAAAGGGGCTTACACCGGGGAGCTGTTTTTT.

The CDR3 reads CASSLDRGLAGELFF. As DNA, the CDR3 is TGCGCCAGCAGCTTGGACAGGGGGCTTGCCGGGGAGCTGTTTTTT. The rearrangement uses TRBV5-1 and TRBJ2-2; 9 bases agree with TRBD1. Germline CDR1 reads SGHRS; CDR2 reads YFSETQ. The CDR3 loop spans 15 amino acids. Trimming removed 0 bases from V and 6 bases from J; junction bases left unmatched: 3. Supplemented by reference TRBV5-1 and TRBJ2-2, the full variable domain reads KAGVTQTPRYLIKTRGQQVTLSCSPISGHRSVSWYQQTPGQGLQFLFEYFSETQRNKGNFPGRFSGRQFSNSRSEMNVSTLELGDSALYLCASSLDRGLAGELFFGEGSRLTVL.

The chain carries TRBV5-1 and TRBJ2-3, with 10 bases that match TRBD2. The CDR3 totals 17 residues. CDR1 is SGHRS, CDR2 YFSETQ, per germline. V dropped 3 bases and J dropped 2; count of bases not matched to a gene: 9. The CDR3 sequence: CASSYGLADTYTDTQYF. In DNA form, the CDR3 reads TGCGCCAGCAGCTACGGACTAGCGGATACATACACAGATACGCAGTATTTT. Full variable domain (missing parts from reference TRBV5-1 and TRBJ2-3): KAGVTQTPRYLIKTRGQQVTLSCSPISGHRSVSWYQQTPGQGLQFLFEYFSETQRNKGNFPGRFSGRQFSNSRSEMNVSTLELGDSALYLCASSYGLADTYTDTQYFGPGTRLTVL.

The chain carries TRBV29-1 and TRBJ2-3, with 7 bases aligning to TRBD1. From germline, CDR1 is SQVTM and CDR2 ANQGSEA. V was clipped by 8 bases and J by 4 bases; unmatched bases: 6. The CDR3 spans 12 residues. The CDR3, as DNA: TGCAGCTCGGACAGGAGCTCAGATACGCAGTATTTT. Translated: CSSDRSSDTQYF.

V is TRBV25-1 and J is TRBJ2-3; D unclear. The CDR3 spans 13 residues. V lost 4 bases, J lost 0 bases, and 5 bases lay in between. Germline V gene sequence: CDR1 MGHDK, CDR2 SYGVNS. The CDR3: CASSARSTDTQYF. DNA of the CDR3: TGTGCCAGCAGTGCGCGAAGCACAGATACGCAGTATTTT.

The chain couples TRBV28 to TRBJ2-6; TRBD2 might be the D (5 bases). Trimming left V 3 bases short and J 0 bases short, with 12 bases between. Per the germline V gene, CDR1 is MDHEN and CDR2 is SYDVKM. The CDR3 length is 17 residues. In DNA, the CDR3 is TGTGCCAGCAGTTTTGCCGGACTCCGCTCTGGGGCCAACGTCCTGACTTTC. It is translated as CASSFAGLRSGANVLTF.

The chain couples TRBV2 to TRBJ2-7, with 7 bases aligning to TRBD2. This CDR3 comprises 14 residues. V trimming: 3 bases; J trimming: 5 bases; junction bases outside the gene matches: 7. The germline V gene encodes CDR1 SNHLY and CDR2 FYNNEI. As DNA, the CDR3 is TGTGCCAGCAGTGATTGGCAGGGAGGGCACGAGCAGTACGTC. This encodes CASSDWQGGHEQYV.

The V and J genes are TRBV5-1 and TRBJ1-5, with 11 bases matching TRBD1. Germline CDR1 is SGHRS and CDR2 is YFSETQ. With V trimmed by 4 bases and J by 2 bases, 5 bases remained unmatched. This CDR3 contains 16 residues. CDR3 in DNA: TGCGCCAGCAGCCAAGGGACAGGGGGTGGCAATCAGCCCCAGCATTTT. It specifies CASSQGTGGGNQPQHF.

The rearrangement joins TRBV5-4 to TRBJ2-3, with TRBD2 matching over 9 bases. Per germline, CDR1 SGHNT and CDR2 YYREEE (reference sequence). This CDR3 spans 16 amino acids. The V and J ends lost 0 bases and 5 bases, in that order; junction bases with no gene match: 7. The CDR3 coding sequence is TGTGCCAGCAGCTTGGTGGCGGGGGGGCCAGGAGATACGCAGTATTTT. Residues: CASSLVAGGPGDTQYF.

The V gene is TRBV19, the J gene TRBJ2-5, with 9 nucleotides matching TRBD1. The CDR3 has 15 residues. V gave up 5 bases and J gave up 7 bases; unmatched junction bases: 11. Germline V CDR1 and CDR2: LNHDA, SQIVND (reference sequence). The CDR3 sequence is CASSYSGQGTWTQYF. The CDR3 nucleotides read TGTGCCAGTAGTTATTCCGGACAGGGGACTTGGACCCAGTACTTC.